Below are 25 T cell receptor beta chains sequenced from a single sample in a study of shared clonotypes between healthy human individuals. TCRdb's copy holds only in-frame clones and misses some; the assay was immunoSEQ multiplex PCR. The table has 640,000 or so clones, approximately 79% seen once. Material for sequencing was memory CD4+ T cells sorted from blood. Documented subset: CD45RA-negative fraction. These receptor sequences come from a woman aged 25 to 39 in good health.

This clone was seen a handful of times. V and J are TRBV7-2 and TRBJ2-2, with D perhaps matching TRBD1 (6 bases). The germline V gene has CDR1 SGHTA and CDR2 FQGNSA. Trimming took 4 bases from V and 5 from J, leaving 14 bases between them. The CDR3 sequence is 15 residues long. The CDR3 DNA reads as TGTGCCAGCAGCTCCTCCAGGACAGAAACCGGGGAGCTGTTTTTT. It encodes CASSSSRTETGELFF. The variable domain in full, completed from reference TRBV7-2 and TRBJ2-2, reads GAGVSQSPSNKVTEKGKDVELRCDPISGHTALYWYRQSLGQGLEFLIYFQGNSAPDKSGLPSDRFSAERTGGSVSTLTIQRTQQEDSAVYLCASSSSRTETGELFFGEGSRLTVL.

This chain uses TRBV4-1 with TRBJ2-7, with 9 bases fitting TRBD1. Germline CDR1 MGHRA, CDR2 YSYEKL. Trimming at V came to 4 bases and at J to 3 bases, leaving 7 bases not matched to a gene. The CDR3 covers 15 residues. The CDR3 nucleotides read TGCGCCAGCAGCCTAGAACAGGGGGCGATCTACGAGCAGTACTTC. Translating gives CASSLEQGAIYEQYF.

The chain carries TRBV11-2 and TRBJ2-7, with unresolved D. Germline CDR1 SGHAT, CDR2 FQNNGV. The V and J ends lost 1 base and 4 bases respectively, with 8 bases between them. The CDR3 runs 13 residues. CDR3 protein: CASSLGRAYEQYF. The CDR3 DNA is TGTGCCAGCAGCTTAGGGAGAGCGTACGAGCAGTACTTC. Drawing the rest from reference TRBV11-2 and TRBJ2-7, the complete variable domain is EAGVAQSPRYKIIEKRQSVAFWCNPISGHATLYWYQQILGQGPKLLIQFQNNGVVDDSQLPKDRFSAERLKGVDSTLKIQPAKLEDSAVYLCASSLGRAYEQYFGPGTRLTVT.

This sequence joins TRBV18 and TRBJ2-5, with 8 positions matching TRBD2. Germline CDR1 is KGHSH and CDR2 is LQKENI. The CDR3 is 13 residues long. After removal of 3 bases from V and 3 bases from J, the junction contained 0 bases not matched to a gene. This CDR3 reads CASSPTSEETQYF. Here the CDR3 DNA reads TGTGCCAGCTCACCGACTAGCGAAGAGACCCAGTACTTC.

J is TRBJ2-7 and V is TRBV14; D unclear. Germline lookup yields CDR1 SGHDN and CDR2 FVKESK. V was pared by 4 bases and J by 10 bases, with 11 bases between. There are 11 residues in the CDR3. The CDR3 spells CASSRGANQYF. CDR3 nucleotide sequence: TGTGCCAGCAGCCGCGGAGCCAATCAGTACTTC.

This clone has only one observation. The rearrangement joins TRBV18 to TRBJ1-1; D is ambiguous. Between the trimmed V and J ends, which lost 6 bases and 1 base, there was a span of 15 bases. The CDR3 sequence is 15 residues long. CDR1 and CDR2 from the germline V gene are KGHSH and LQKENI. CDR3 amino acids: CASSLGRERNTEAFF. The CDR3 bases are TGTGCCAGCTCCCTAGGGCGGGAACGGAACACTGAAGCTTTCTTT.

The gene calls are TRBV7-8 and TRBJ2-2; 9 bases are shared with TRBD2. Germline trimming cut 6 bases from V and 7 bases from J; bases unmatched to any gene: 9. The length of the CDR3 is 15 residues. Germline CDR1 reads SGHVS; CDR2 reads FQNEAQ. Here the CDR3 DNA reads TGTGCCAGCAGTTATAGCGGGAGTGGGGGCGGGGAGCTGTTTTTT. It encodes CASSYSGSGGGELFF.

The chain joins TRBV30 to TRBJ2-3; D is possibly TRBD1 (6 bases). The length of the CDR3 is 13 residues. V was cut by 3 bases and J by 4 bases, with 11 bases left in between. CDR1 and CDR2 from the germline V gene are GTSNPN and SVGIG (reference sequence). The CDR3 DNA follows: TGTGCCTGGAGGGACAGCAGGGCAGATACGCAGTATTTT. Residues: CAWRDSRADTQYF.

A note on this clone: A much larger clone lies one base from this, so it may be a read error. DNA of the CDR3: TGTGCCAGCAGCTTCCAGAGCTACACTGAAGCTTTCTTT. This codes for CASSFQSYTEAFF. The J gene is TRBJ1-1, the V gene TRBV11-3; D gene ambiguous. Trimming removed 3 bases at V and 3 bases at J, with 8 bases between. Germline V lookup: CDR1 SGHNT, CDR2 YENEEA. The CDR3 loop spans 13 amino acids.

This clone has just a few counts. This chain uses TRBV10-3 with TRBJ2-7; perhaps TRBD1 as D (6 bases). The ends were cut back, 4 bases at V and 4 bases at J, with 8 bases in the middle. The CDR3 extends over 12 amino acids. Germline V gene lookup returns CDR1 ENHRY and CDR2 SYGVKD. In DNA form, the CDR3 reads TGTGCCATCAGTGGGACAGCATACGAGCAGTACTTC. Amino acid sequence: CAISGTAYEQYF.

This chain joins TRBV2 and TRBJ1-5, with D uncertain. The V gene's germline CDR1 is SNHLY and CDR2 FYNNEI. With 6 bases removed from V and 5 bases from J, the gap between germline ends came to 14 bases. This CDR3 comprises 14 residues. The CDR3 nucleotides are TGTGCCAGCAGACCGGACCCCGAGGATCAGCCCCAGCATTTT. Its protein is CASRPDPEDQPQHF.

V and J are TRBV30 and TRBJ2-3; perhaps TRBD1 as D (5 bases). Germline-derived CDR1 and CDR2 are GTSNPN and SVGIG (reference sequence). Trimming took off 8 bases at V and 0 bases at J, with 12 bases between the two ends. There are 13 residues in the CDR3. In DNA form, the CDR3 reads TGTGCCCTGGACAAAAGTAGCACAGATACGCAGTATTTT. Its translation is CALDKSSTDTQYF. Full variable domain (rest looked up from reference TRBV30 and TRBJ2-3): SQTIHQWPATLVQPVGSPLSLECTVEGTSNPNLYWYRQAAGRGLQLLFYSVGIGQISSEVPQNLSASRPQDRQFILSSKKLLLSDSGFYLCALDKSSTDTQYFGPGTRLTVL.

The rearrangement joins TRBV5-1 to TRBJ1-2; no definite D call. The V gene lost 2 bases and the J gene lost 2 bases, with 10 bases spanning the gap. This CDR3 has 14 residues. The germline CDR1 and CDR2 sequences are SGHRS and YFSETQ. The CDR3 DNA reads as TGCGCCAGCAGCTTAATAGGCGACAACTATGGCTACACCTTC. Translation: CASSLIGDNYGYTF.

The chain recombines TRBV4-1 with TRBJ2-2; D gene uncertain. Germline V gene lookup returns CDR1 MGHRA and CDR2 YSYEKL. CDR3 length: 15 residues. V was pared by 0 bases and J by 1 base, with 6 bases between. The CDR3 spells CASSQEGGNTGELFF. The CDR3 DNA reads TGCGCCAGCAGCCAAGAAGGCGGGAACACCGGGGAGCTGTTTTTT.

The V call is TRBV7-6, the J call TRBJ1-4, with D perhaps matching TRBD1 (6 bases). Germline V lookup: CDR1 SGHVS, CDR2 FNYEAQ. V lost 4 bases to trimming and J lost 7 bases, with 13 bases between them. CDR3 length equals 14 residues. The CDR3 DNA is TGTGCCAGCAGCTATAGGGGGGTTGGTGAAAAACTGTTTTTT. Protein: CASSYRGVGEKLFF.

The chain is built from TRBV9 and TRBJ2-7; either TRBD1 or TRBD2 may fit D (6 bases each). The V end was cut by 3 bases, the J end by 3 bases, with 13 bases between. Per germline, CDR1 SGDLS and CDR2 YYNGEE. CDR3 length equals 14 residues. CDR3 in amino acids: CASSGGGLVYEQYF. The DNA of the CDR3 is TGTGCCAGCAGCGGAGGGGGGCTAGTCTACGAGCAGTACTTC.

The chain links TRBV6-5 to TRBJ2-5; D is perhaps TRBD1 (6 bases). The CDR3 runs 15 residues. Trimming removed 2 bases at V and 3 bases at J, with 13 bases between. Germline CDR1 and CDR2: MNHEY and SVGAGI. The CDR3 nucleotides read TGTGCCAGCAGTTACGCCGGACAGCAGAAAGAGACCCAGTACTTC. Its translation: CASSYAGQQKETQYF.

The sample holds a few counts of this clone. This rearrangement joins TRBV6-5 to TRBJ2-7, with 9 bases that match TRBD2. The V gene's germline CDR1 is MNHEY and CDR2 SVGAGI. V lost 7 bases, J lost 0 bases, and 7 bases stayed unmatched. The CDR3 runs to 15 residues. CDR3 coding DNA: TGTGCCAGCACTAAAGCGGGAGGTAGCTCCTACGAGCAGTACTTC. It yields the protein CASTKAGGSSYEQYF.

This clone showed up just a few times. The chain employs TRBV10-3 and TRBJ1-2, with D hard to call. The V end lost 3 bases, the J end lost 5 bases, and 13 bases lay between the germline ends. The CDR3 loop spans 14 amino acids. Germline-derived CDR1 and CDR2 are ENHRY and SYGVKD. The CDR3 sequence is CAISDLGFDYGYTF. In DNA form, the CDR3 reads TGTGCCATCAGTGATCTAGGATTTGATTATGGCTACACCTTC.

The sample holds a few counts of this clone. The chain has TRBV28 and TRBJ1-2, with 7 bases aligning to TRBD1. This CDR3 has 14 residues. Germline CDR1 is MDHEN and CDR2 is SYDVKM. J gave up 2 bases and V 6 bases, and 6 bases lay outside the gene matches. The CDR3 region is CASSQMTGNYGYTF. CDR3 nucleotide sequence: TGTGCCAGCAGCCAGATGACAGGGAACTATGGCTACACCTTC.

The count of this clone is one. The chain links TRBV5-4 to TRBJ1-1; a weak D match, TRBD1 (5 bases). The V gene's germline CDR1 is SGHNT and CDR2 YYREEE (reference sequence). The length of the CDR3 is 14 residues. The V end was cut by 1 base, the J end by 4 bases, with 11 bases between. This CDR3 is CASSLQGTGTEAFF. CDR3 coding DNA: TGTGCCAGCAGCTTGCAGGGCACGGGCACTGAAGCTTTCTTT.

V gene TRBV29-1 combines with J gene TRBJ1-4, with TRBD1 as a possible D gene (5 bases). CDR1 is SQVTM and CDR2 is ANQGSEA in the germline V gene. The CDR3 has 12 residues. V was cut by 7 bases and J by 3 bases, with 9 bases left in between. The CDR3 DNA sequence: TGCAGCGGACAGTCGTCTAATGAAAAACTGTTTTTT. Residues: CSGQSSNEKLFF.

This clone was counted only a few times. The V call is TRBV29-1, the J call TRBJ2-2; D not certain. Germline values: CDR1 SQVTM, CDR2 ANQGSEA. V gave up 4 bases and J gave up 0 bases, with 9 bases separating them. The CDR3 has 14 amino acids. The CDR3 reads CSVAHTTNTGELFF. The CDR3 DNA is TGCAGCGTTGCCCACACAACGAACACCGGGGAGCTGTTTTTT.

The rearrangement links TRBV18 to TRBJ1-3; unclear D gene. The germline V gene encodes CDR1 KGHSH and CDR2 LQKENI. CDR3 length: 14 residues. V was shortened by 1 base and J by 4 bases, with 8 bases between the two germline ends. The CDR3 DNA reads as TGTGCCAGCTCACCACAAAAGGACGGAAACACCATATATTTT. This sequence encodes CASSPQKDGNTIYF.

This sequence joins TRBV28 and TRBJ2-7; 8 bases align to TRBD2. V lost 6 bases, J lost 5 bases, and 9 bases stayed unmatched. CDR1 is MDHEN, CDR2 SYDVKM, per germline. This CDR3 comprises 14 residues. The chain's CDR3 is CASSDSGIPHEQYF. The CDR3 nucleotides read TGTGCCAGCAGCGATAGCGGGATCCCCCACGAGCAGTACTTC.